This T cell receptor beta chain was identified during a study of blood T cell repertoires in COVID-19. Across the study: Both acute and convalescent COVID-19 samples were obtained from the United States, Italy and Spain. Sample material is recorded as cDNA or gDNA derived from T cells, B-cell-depleted T cells, or PBMCs.

How the authors handled the data: Estimates of nucleated cell counts were drawn from the amplification of reference gene primers. The assay was immunoSEQ multiplex PCR, and TCRdb's table has in-frame clones only and misses some. That table furnishes V, J and clone size, whereas the DNA furnished D and trimming. The data contain roughly 67,000 clones, approximately 95% of them singletons. The germline V and J ends were trimmed by 6 bases and 2 bases, with 16 bases remaining between them. The CDR3 loop spans 16 amino acids. Germline V gene data show CDR1 as WSHSY and CDR2 as SAAADI. This receptor was taken from a man between 65 and 80 years old with active COVID-19. Material for sequencing was peripheral blood. The chain uses TRBV10-2 and TRBJ2-2; tentative D call: TRBD1 (6 bases). Here the CDR3 DNA reads TGCGCCAGCAGAGACTCAGGGGCCCCTAACACCGGGGAGCTGTTTTTT. It specifies CASRDSGAPNTGELFF.